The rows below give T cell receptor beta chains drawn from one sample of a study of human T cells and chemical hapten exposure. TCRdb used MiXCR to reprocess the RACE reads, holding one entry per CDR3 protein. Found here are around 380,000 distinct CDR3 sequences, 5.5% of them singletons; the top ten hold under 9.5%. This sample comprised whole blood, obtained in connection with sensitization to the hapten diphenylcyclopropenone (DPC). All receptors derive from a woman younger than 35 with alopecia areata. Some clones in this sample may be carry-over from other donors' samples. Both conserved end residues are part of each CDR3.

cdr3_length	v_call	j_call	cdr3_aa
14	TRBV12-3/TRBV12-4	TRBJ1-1	CASSLLGGSGEAFF
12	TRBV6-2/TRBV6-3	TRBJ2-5	CASSYPQETQYF
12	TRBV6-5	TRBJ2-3	CASRSTSDTQYF
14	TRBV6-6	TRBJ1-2	CASSQGQAGSRYTF
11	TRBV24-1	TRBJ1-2	CATSDMYGYTF
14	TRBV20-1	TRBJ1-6	CSAEGQGADSTLHF
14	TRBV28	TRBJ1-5	CASTTGTDYQPQHF
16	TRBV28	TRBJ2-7	CASSTTGRGLNYEQYF
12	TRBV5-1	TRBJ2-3	CASSSDTDTQYF
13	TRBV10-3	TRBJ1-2	CAISEGDPGGYTF
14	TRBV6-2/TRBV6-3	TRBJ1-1	CASSPGHSNTEAFF
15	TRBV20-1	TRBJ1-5	CSARWSGLVSQPQHF
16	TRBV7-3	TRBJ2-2	CASSSHDQRLAGELFF
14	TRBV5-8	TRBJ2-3	CASSLVAGMDTQYF
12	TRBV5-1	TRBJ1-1	CASSGQNTEAFF
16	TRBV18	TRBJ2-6	CASSPRVGSGANVLTF